These T cell receptor beta chains were read from a single sample in a study of shared clonotypes between healthy human individuals. Data came from immunoSEQ multiplex PCR; TCRdb stores just in-frame clones and leaves some out. The sample lists about 2.2 million clones, just under 95% seen once, with over 1.5% in the top ten. Input material: naive CD8+ T cells from PBMCs. The receptors stem from a man younger than 35 in good health. Some clones in this sample may be carry-over from other donors' samples. Both conserved end residues are part of each CDR3.

CDR3aa | j_gene | v_gene
CASNADTQYF | TRBJ2-3 | TRBV6-1
CASSDNEQFF | TRBJ2-1 | TRBV6-1
CASSPSRGSGDAYNEQFF | TRBJ2-1 | TRBV18
CASSHSSRELFF | TRBJ2-2 | TRBV27
CASSLPPLELDEKLFF | TRBJ1-4 | TRBV7-9
CASSTSQGWAETQYF | TRBJ2-5 | TRBV9
CSAGIANEKLFF | TRBJ1-4 | TRBV29-1
CASSSGVRDSYEQYF | TRBJ2-7 | TRBV7-7
CASSPVAGDTTDTQYF | TRBJ2-3 | TRBV4-1
CASSQAQGVQDEQYF | TRBJ2-7 | TRBV4-3
CASSLGGSGRNEQYF | TRBJ2-7 | TRBV27
CASSFKGSYEQYF | TRBJ2-7 | TRBV5-6
CATSSTKSGRARTEAFF | TRBJ1-1 | TRBV15
CASSLGTGSEQYF | TRBJ2-7 | TRBV5-6
CASSRTLLTGFNEKLFF | TRBJ1-4 | TRBV27
CASSRGTGDGYTF | TRBJ1-2 | TRBV7-9
CASSTPRQGRSYEQYF | TRBJ2-7 | TRBV18
CASSTEDYSTDTQYF | TRBJ2-3 | TRBV28
CASSPRTGVRWNEQFF | TRBJ2-1 | TRBV7-3
CASSQDRTTDTQYF | TRBJ2-3 | TRBV4-3
CASSDESWSYEQYF | TRBJ2-7 | TRBV2
CATNRTAFRNTEAFF | TRBJ1-1 | TRBV10-1
CASRPGTGSYEQYF | TRBJ2-7 | TRBV28
CASSAKGEGYEQYF | TRBJ2-7 | TRBV5-1
CASSHPVGAGTDTQYF | TRBJ2-3 | TRBV7-9
CASSSTGTTSYEQYF | TRBJ2-7 | TRBV7-9
CASRAGLDTEAFF | TRBJ1-1 | TRBV19
CAWSVRSGTNYGYTF | TRBJ1-2 | TRBV30
CASSESSRGGDEGYTF | TRBJ1-2 | TRBV2
CASSYPVGPNTEAFF | TRBJ1-1 | TRBV11-2
CASSTTLAGGGADTQYF | TRBJ2-3 | TRBV7-9
CASSPGYNEQFF | TRBJ2-1 | TRBV14
CASSERAGPDNYGYTF | TRBJ1-2 | TRBV10-1
CAWSALSSYERYF | TRBJ2-7 | TRBV30
CASSPRTSGMYQETQYF | TRBJ2-5 | TRBV7-3
CASSRDREKLFF | TRBJ1-4 | TRBV19
CASSQTTENTEAFF | TRBJ1-1 | TRBV6-5
CASSVGDSLYNEQFF | TRBJ2-1 | TRBV9
CASSTYPRGVNEQFF | TRBJ2-1 | TRBV27
CASSLGVLKWQDEQFF | TRBJ2-1 | TRBV5-1
CASSANPGQFSGNTIYF | TRBJ1-3 | TRBV9
CASSLSVPYNEQFF | TRBJ2-1 | TRBV27
CASSFREPNTGELFF | TRBJ2-2 | TRBV28
CASSLGVLAGIEQYF | TRBJ2-7 | TRBV27
CASSPLTEAYEQYF | . | TRBV27
CASSIGPFGYEQYF | TRBJ2-7 | TRBV19
CASSQVYRGNNEQFF | TRBJ2-1 | TRBV4-3
CASISGTGVDTEAFF | TRBJ1-1 | TRBV27
CASSSGLARNTDTQYF | TRBJ2-3 | TRBV6-6